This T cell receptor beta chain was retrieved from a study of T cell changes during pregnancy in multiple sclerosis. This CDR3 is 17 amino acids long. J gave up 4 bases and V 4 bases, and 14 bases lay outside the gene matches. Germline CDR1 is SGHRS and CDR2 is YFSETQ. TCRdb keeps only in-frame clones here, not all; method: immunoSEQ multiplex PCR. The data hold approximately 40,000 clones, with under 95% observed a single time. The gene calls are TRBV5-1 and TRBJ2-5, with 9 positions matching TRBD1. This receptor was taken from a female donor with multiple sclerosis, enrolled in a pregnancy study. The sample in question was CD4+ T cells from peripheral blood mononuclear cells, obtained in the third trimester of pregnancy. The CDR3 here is CASSRLKQGALGETQYF. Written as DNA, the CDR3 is TGCGCCAGCAGCCGACTAAAACAGGGGGCTTTGGGAGAGACCCAGTACTTC.